This T cell receptor beta chain emerged from a study of blood T cell repertoires in COVID-19. V lost 4 bases to trimming and J lost 6 bases; unmatched junction nucleotides: 6. This CDR3 contains 15 residues. From germline, CDR1 is SGHDT and CDR2 YYEEEE. Authors' analysis steps: Amplifying reference gene primers gave estimates of nucleated cell counts. The table came from immunoSEQ multiplex PCR; TCRdb's copy has only in-frame clones and leaves some out. V, J and clone size reflect that table, while D and trimming were determined from the DNA. The table has approximately 80,000 clones, roughly four fifths seen once; the top ten hold more than 9%.

The chain joins TRBV5-6 to TRBJ2-2; TRBD1 agrees at 10 bases. The receptor was isolated from a man aged 55-75 years with acute or convalescent COVID-19. The specimen sequenced was peripheral blood. CDR3 sequence: CASSAVDRGPGELFF. DNA for the CDR3: TGTGCCAGCAGCGCTGTTGACAGGGGGCCCGGGGAGCTGTTTTTT.